This paragraph covers one TCR beta chain sequence. Its target is not known. Being one base from a much bigger clone, this may be a read error. This record comes from a study of identical twins' blood T cells. Study details: Roughly six alpha and roughly 6 beta libraries together yielded about 50 million reads. Findings and caveats of the study: Twin similarity might stem from environmental factors, not only genetics. Out-of-frame TCRbeta clonotypes reportedly had markedly more similar V usage in twins than unrelated donors. Each donor's most abundant TCRbeta clonotypes shared more CDR3 sequences with her twin than unrelated donors.

TCRdb re-called the 5' RACE reads with MiXCR, one entry per CDR3 protein. Of roughly 340,000 distinct CDR3 sequences listed, more than 25% are singletons. Germline V CDR1 and CDR2: SGHAT, FQNNGV. This CDR3 region has 13 residues. The receptor was isolated from a woman aged 18 to 49 in good health. The genes are TRBV11-2 and TRBJ1-1, with no clear D. The sample taken for sequencing was PBMCs. The CDR3 coding sequence is TGTTCCAGCAGCCACGGCCAAAACACTGAAGCTTTCTTT. It translates to CSSSHGQNTEAFF. Full variable domain (outside the CDR3, taken from reference TRBV11-2 and TRBJ1-1): EAGVAQSPRYKIIEKRQSVAFWCNPISGHATLYWYQQILGQGPKLLIQFQNNGVVDDSQLPKDRFSAERLKGVDSTLKIQPAKLEDSAVYLCSSSHGQNTEAFFGQGTRLTVV.